These T cell receptor beta chains were read from a single sample in a study of T-cell reconstitution after alpha-beta-depleted transplantation in children. TCRdb reprocessed the PCR reads with MiXCR, giving one entry per CDR3 protein. Of hundreds of thousands of distinct CDR3 sequences in the sample, approximately 15% were seen once. The sample was PBMCs from the stem cell graft donor, taken from the stem cell graft. The receptors originated from a human donor who donated a stem cell graft to a child with acute myeloid leukemia. The CDR3 runs from the conserved cysteine through the conserved F or W. D genes are given only for firm matches. Clone size, where shown, is once, few, many, or a class for clones that have expanded.

size: many
V: TRBV20-1
J: TRBJ2-5
D: TRBD2
DNA: TGCAGTGCTAGAGATCGGCTAGCGGTTAGAGAGACCCAGTACTTC
CDR3: CSARDRLAVRETQYF

size: few
V: TRBV28
J: TRBJ1-2
D: -
DNA: TGTGCCAGCAGTAGCGATCCCTATGGCTACACCTTC
CDR3: CASSSDPYGYTF

size: few
V: TRBV5-1
J: TRBJ2-2
D: TRBD1
DNA: TGCGCCAGCAACCTTCTCACAGGGGACGCCGGGGAGCTGTTTTTT
CDR3: CASNLLTGDAGELFF

size: many
V: TRBV20-1
J: TRBJ2-5
D: TRBD2
DNA: TGCAGTGCTCCTCTAGCGGGGGCAGTCTTTATGGAGACCCAGTACTTC
CDR3: CSAPLAGAVFMETQYF

size: -
V: TRBV4-3
J: TRBJ2-3
D: -
DNA: TGCGCCAGCAGCCAAAAAGGGGGAAGAAGCACAGATACGCAGTATTTT
CDR3: CASSQKGGRSTDTQYF

size: -
V: TRBV20-1
J: TRBJ2-1
D: TRBD2
DNA: TGCAGTGCTAGGGTAGCGGGTACCAATGAGCAGTTCTTC
CDR3: CSARVAGTNEQFF

size: -
V: TRBV6-1
J: TRBJ2-1
D: -
DNA: TGTGCCAGTAACAACCGGGCCGGGGATCGAAGCAATGAGCAGTTCTTC
CDR3: CASNNRAGDRSNEQFF

size: few
V: TRBV28
J: TRBJ2-5
D: -
DNA: TGTGCCAGCACCACCCTGCCAGGACAAGAGACCCAGTACTTC
CDR3: CASTTLPGQETQYF

size: -
V: TRBV6-5
J: TRBJ2-4
D: TRBD1
DNA: TGTGCCAGCAGTTATCAGGGGGTTCAAAACATTCAGTACTTC
CDR3: CASSYQGVQNIQYF

size: many
V: TRBV20-1
J: TRBJ1-5
D: TRBD1
DNA: TGCAGTGCTCCCATGGGACAGGGGTATCAGCCCCAGCATTTT
CDR3: CSAPMGQGYQPQHF

size: few
V: TRBV5-1
J: TRBJ2-2
D: TRBD1
DNA: TGCGCCAGCAGCGTGGGACAGGGGGCCGGGGAGCTGTTTTTT
CDR3: CASSVGQGAGELFF

size: many
V: TRBV7-2
J: TRBJ2-1
D: TRBD2
DNA: TGTGCCAGCAGCTTAGGAGATGACGGGGGGGATTACAATGAGCAGTTCTTC
CDR3: CASSLGDDGGDYNEQFF

size: many
V: TRBV10-3
J: TRBJ2-7
D: -
DNA: TGTGCCATCAGTGATGGTCTCCCATACGAGCAGTACTTC
CDR3: CAISDGLPYEQYF

size: many
V: TRBV10-3
J: TRBJ2-1
D: -
DNA: TGTGCCATCAGTGAGCGGGGGCCCGACAATGAGCAGTTCTTC
CDR3: CAISERGPDNEQFF

size: many
V: TRBV20-1
J: TRBJ2-5
D: -
DNA: TGCAGTGTTCCGGTCCAAGAGACCCAGTACTTC
CDR3: CSVPVQETQYF

size: many
V: TRBV20-1
J: TRBJ2-1
D: -
DNA: TGCAGTGCTAGAGATGGGAGGACAGAGTACAATGAGCAGTTCTTC
CDR3: CSARDGRTEYNEQFF

size: many
V: TRBV11-2
J: TRBJ2-1
D: TRBD2
DNA: TGTGCCAGCAGCTTAAGGCCTAGCGGGGGGGCAACCTACAATGAGCAGTTCTTC
CDR3: CASSLRPSGGATYNEQFF

size: few
V: TRBV20-1
J: TRBJ2-5
D: -
DNA: TGCAGTGCTGACCCAATGGGGGGCGCGGAAGAGACCCAGTACTTC
CDR3: CSADPMGGAEETQYF

size: many
V: TRBV7-2
J: TRBJ2-2
D: -
DNA: TGTGCCAGCAGCTTAGCGGTCGGGGAGCTGTTTTTT
CDR3: CASSLAVGELFF

size: many
V: TRBV12-3/TRBV12-4
J: TRBJ2-1
D: -
DNA: TGTGCCAGCAGTGCCGACAGCCAATACAATGAGCAGTTCTTC
CDR3: CASSADSQYNEQFF

size: few
V: TRBV7-2
J: TRBJ2-7
D: TRBD2
DNA: TGTGCCAGCAGCCTAACCCCCGGGACTAGCTACGAGCAGTACTTC
CDR3: CASSLTPGTSYEQYF

size: -
V: TRBV5-6
J: TRBJ2-3
D: -
DNA: TGTGCCAGCGCCGGGCCTCTACGCACAGATACGCAGTATTTT
CDR3: CASAGPLRTDTQYF

size: many
V: TRBV20-1
J: TRBJ2-1
D: -
DNA: TGCAGTGCTAGAGGGGACGGAGGGTTCAATGAGCAGTTCTTC
CDR3: CSARGDGGFNEQFF

size: many
V: TRBV12-3/TRBV12-4
J: TRBJ1-2
D: -
DNA: TGTGCCAGCAGTTTAGTCCGTGGCTACACCTTC
CDR3: CASSLVRGYTF

size: few
V: TRBV10-3
J: TRBJ1-1
D: -
DNA: TGTGCCATCAACGCTCTCATGAACACTGAAGCTTTCTTT
CDR3: CAINALMNTEAFF

size: -
V: TRBV6-5
J: TRBJ1-4
D: TRBD1
DNA: TGTGCCAGCAGTTACCGGGACAGGGAGGAAAAACTGTTTTTT
CDR3: CASSYRDREEKLFF

size: few
V: TRBV11-3
J: TRBJ2-4
D: -
DNA: TGTGCCAGCAGCTTAGGGGGGTTCGGCAAAAACATTCAGTACTTC
CDR3: CASSLGGFGKNIQYF

size: -
V: TRBV12-3/TRBV12-4
J: TRBJ1-2
D: -
DNA: TGTGCCAGCAGTCCGGGACGTGGATTTGGCTATGGCTACACCTTC
CDR3: CASSPGRGFGYGYTF

size: few
V: TRBV28
J: TRBJ2-4
D: -
DNA: TGTGCCAGCAGTTCCTCTGGGTTCCAGGGAAACATTCAGTACTTC
CDR3: CASSSSGFQGNIQYF

size: few
V: TRBV9
J: TRBJ2-5
D: TRBD1
DNA: TGTGCCAGCAGCGTAGGAGGACAGGCCCAGGAGACCCAGTACTTC
CDR3: CASSVGGQAQETQYF

size: many
V: TRBV20-1
J: TRBJ2-3
D: -
DNA: TGCAGTGCTGGGGCACAGGACCGTGGAGATACGCAGTATTTT
CDR3: CSAGAQDRGDTQYF

size: -
V: TRBV7-2
J: TRBJ1-4
D: -
DNA: TGTGCCAGCAGCTGGGCAAGGGGTAATGAAAAACTGTTTTTT
CDR3: CASSWARGNEKLFF

size: -
V: TRBV30
J: TRBJ1-2
D: -
DNA: TGTGCCTGGAGTAGAGGGAATAACTATGGCTACACCTTC
CDR3: CAWSRGNNYGYTF

size: few
V: TRBV20-1
J: TRBJ2-3
D: TRBD2
DNA: TGCAGTGCTAGAGATGCCCCCCGCGCTAGCGGGGCGGGGTCAGATACGCAGTATTTT
CDR3: CSARDAPRASGAGSDTQYF

size: -
V: TRBV7-2
J: TRBJ2-1
D: -
DNA: TGTGCCAGCCTAAGGTCCAGCCCCTACAATGAGCAGTTCTTC
CDR3: CASLRSSPYNEQFF

size: -
V: TRBV6-2/TRBV6-3
J: TRBJ2-1
D: -
DNA: TGTGCCAGCAGTTACCCGGTCCTCCGGCCGAGCTCCTACAATGAGCAGTTCTTC
CDR3: CASSYPVLRPSSYNEQFF

size: few
V: TRBV7-2
J: TRBJ2-2
D: TRBD2
DNA: TGTGCCAGCAGCTTCCGGACTAGCGGGAACACCGGGGAGCTGTTTTTT
CDR3: CASSFRTSGNTGELFF

size: -
V: TRBV7-2
J: TRBJ2-1
D: -
DNA: TGTGCCAGCAGCTCGACTATCCAGATGAGGAATGAGCAGTTCTTC
CDR3: CASSSTIQMRNEQFF

size: few
V: TRBV7-6
J: TRBJ1-3
D: TRBD1
DNA: TGTGCCAGCAGCTCCCCGGACAGGGGGTACACCATATATTTT
CDR3: CASSSPDRGYTIYF

size: -
V: TRBV7-9
J: TRBJ2-3
D: -
DNA: TGTGCCAGCAGCTCCAACATAGTTACGCAGTATTTT
CDR3: CASSSNIVTQYF

size: -
V: TRBV9
J: TRBJ2-7
D: -
DNA: TGTGCCAGCAGCGCCGTAGAGGTGGGGCAGGGAATCTACGAGCAGTACTTC
CDR3: CASSAVEVGQGIYEQYF

size: many
V: TRBV7-2
J: TRBJ2-5
D: -
DNA: TGTGCCAGCAGCTCATGGGCAGGGATGGAGACCCAGTACTTC
CDR3: CASSSWAGMETQYF

size: many
V: TRBV20-1
J: TRBJ1-6
D: -
DNA: TGCAGTGCTACAGAGTCAGGGGCCGGGGGGAGTTCACCCCTCCACTTT
CDR3: CSATESGAGGSSPLHF